This T cell receptor beta chain stems from a study of blood T cell repertoires in COVID-19. In the study overall: COVID-19 samples, acute and convalescent, were from the United States, Italy and Spain.

Sequencing used immunoSEQ multiplex PCR; TCRdb keeps in-frame clones, though not all of them. The sample has fewer than 85,000 clones, more than 70% seen once; the top ten hold 15% to 20%. Trimming removed 5 bases at V and 3 bases at J, with 13 bases between. CDR1 and CDR2 (germline): SGHNT, YENEEA. This CDR3 spans 14 amino acids. The chain joins TRBV11-3 to TRBJ1-2; the D gene is possibly TRBD1 (6 bases). Specimen: peripheral blood. The clonotype comes from a woman aged 60-75 years with acute or convalescent COVID-19. The CDR3 protein is CASSPRGKYYGYTF. CDR3 DNA sequence: TGTGCCAGCAGCCCAAGGGGGAAGTACTATGGCTACACCTTC.